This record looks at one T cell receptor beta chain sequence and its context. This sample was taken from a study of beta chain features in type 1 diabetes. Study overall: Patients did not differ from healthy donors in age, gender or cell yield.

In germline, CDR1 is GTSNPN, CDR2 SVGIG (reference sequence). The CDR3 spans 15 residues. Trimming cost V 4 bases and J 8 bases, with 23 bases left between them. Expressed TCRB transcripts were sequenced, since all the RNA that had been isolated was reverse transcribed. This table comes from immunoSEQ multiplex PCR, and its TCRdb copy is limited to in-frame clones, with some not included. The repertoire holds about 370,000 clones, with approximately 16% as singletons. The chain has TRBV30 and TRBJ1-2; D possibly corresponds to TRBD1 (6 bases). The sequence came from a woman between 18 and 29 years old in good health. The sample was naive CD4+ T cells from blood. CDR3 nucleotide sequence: TGTGCCTGGAACAGCCTCCGGGACATTTATTTCGGCTACACCTTC. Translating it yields CAWNSLRDIYFGYTF.